A single sample is the source of the 20 T cell receptor beta chains below, sequenced in a study of shared clonotypes between healthy human individuals. The assay was immunoSEQ multiplex PCR, and TCRdb's table has in-frame clones only and misses some. The table has about 2.3 million clones, more than 85% seen once; the top ten hold roughly 0.36%. Material: naive CD4+ T cells from PBMCs. Noted subset: CD45RA+ positively selected. The receptors shown here come from a man younger than 30 in good health. Some clones in this sample may be carry-over from other donors' samples.

The chain uses TRBV28 and TRBJ2-7; D is perhaps TRBD1 (5 bases). V lost 4 bases and J 3 bases, leaving 16 bases between the germline ends. CDR1 is MDHEN, CDR2 SYDVKM, per germline. The CDR3 totals 15 residues. The CDR3 loop is CASSYSNGALYEQYF. The DNA for the CDR3 is TGTGCCAGCAGTTACAGCAATGGGGCCCTCTACGAGCAGTACTTC.

This rearrangement joins TRBV2 to TRBJ2-7; tentatively, D is TRBD2 (5 bases). CDR3 size: 15 residues. V was trimmed by 4 bases and J by 4 bases, leaving 17 bases between them. Germline CDR1 SNHLY, CDR2 FYNNEI. Written as DNA, the CDR3 is TGTGCCAGCAGTGCAACTTGGGCTAGCTCTTACGAGCAGTACTTC. This translates into CASSATWASSYEQYF.

This chain uses TRBV11-2 with TRBJ2-1; D remains unclear. The CDR3 covers 17 residues. V was pared by 4 bases and J by 6 bases, with 22 bases between. Looked up from germline, CDR1 is SGHAT and CDR2 is FQNNGV. CDR3: CASSSRRVVAPGNEQFF. CDR3 bases: TGTGCCAGCAGCTCTCGCCGCGTTGTGGCCCCGGGCAATGAGCAGTTCTTC.

The chain joins TRBV2 to TRBJ2-7, with D possibly TRBD1 on 6 matching bases. Germline V gives CDR1 SNHLY, CDR2 FYNNEI. V dropped 6 bases and J dropped 4 bases, with 13 bases sitting between them. This CDR3 has 13 residues. CDR3 nucleotide sequence: TGTGCCAGCAGAGGGACACTACTTTACGAGCAGTACTTC. Its protein is CASRGTLLYEQYF.

The chain couples TRBV5-5 to TRBJ2-7, with 8 bases identical to TRBD1. Germline V gives CDR1 SGHKS, CDR2 YYEKEE (reference sequence). V dropped 0 bases and J dropped 1; count of bases not matched to a gene: 6. This CDR3 has 16 amino acids. The CDR3 DNA sequence: TGTGCCAGCAGCTTGGGTGGAGACAGGGGATCCTACGAGCAGTACTTC. Protein product: CASSLGGDRGSYEQYF.

The chain links TRBV11-2 to TRBJ2-3, with D unclear. V shed 1 base and J shed 6 bases, with 11 bases lying between them. The CDR3 length is 14 residues. CDR1 is SGHAT, CDR2 FQNNGV, per germline. In DNA, the CDR3 is TGTGCCAGCAGCTTAGGGACCCCTTTTGATACGCAGTATTTT. Its translation: CASSLGTPFDTQYF.

This chain uses TRBV7-8 with TRBJ2-1; D is unresolved. Looked up from germline, CDR1 is SGHVS and CDR2 is FQNEAQ. The CDR3 contains 14 residues. Trimming removed 5 bases from V and 0 bases from J, with 8 bases in between. CDR3 sequence: CASSPIDSYNEQFF. CDR3 in DNA: TGTGCCAGCAGCCCCATTGACTCCTACAATGAGCAGTTCTTC.

The chain employs TRBV10-2 and TRBJ2-1, with 8 bases identical to TRBD2. The CDR3 is made up of 13 amino acids. The ends lost 7 bases at V and 8 bases at J; junction bases unmatched: 7. Germline-derived CDR1 and CDR2 are WSHSY and SAAADI. CDR3 DNA sequence: TGCGCCAGCATGCGACTAGCGTTCTATGAGCAGTTCTTC. Translating gives CASMRLAFYEQFF.

V is TRBV5-4 and J is TRBJ2-7; D remains ambiguous. The CDR3 is made up of 12 amino acids. Per the germline V gene, CDR1 is SGHNT and CDR2 is YYREEE (reference sequence). Deletions cut 3 bases from V and 0 bases from J, with 4 bases between. CDR3 sequence (DNA): TGTGCCAGCAGCTCCACCTCCTACGAGCAGTACTTC. Translated: CASSSTSYEQYF.

This chain connects TRBV4-2 to TRBJ2-2; possible D gene TRBD2, 6 bases. Trimming pared 3 bases from V and 6 bases from J, leaving 20 bases between. CDR1 and CDR2 (germline): LGHNA, YNFKEQ. The CDR3 consists of 17 residues. The CDR3 DNA sequence: TGTGCCAGCAGCCAGAGGGTCCCGGGCGGAGGGGCCGGGGAGCTGTTTTTT. Translating it yields CASSQRVPGGGAGELFF.

The rearrangement links TRBV28 to TRBJ2-5; D is ambiguous. The J call may be in error: the DNA end matches TRBJ2-7 better. Germline CDR1 reads MDHEN; CDR2 reads SYDVKM. This CDR3 is 13 amino acids long. CDR3 bases: TGTGCCAGCAGCCCGCCGGAATTGGGCGAGCAGTACTTC. Its protein product is CASSPPELGEQYF.

The chain employs TRBV7-2 and TRBJ1-5, with D perhaps matching TRBD1 (5 bases). Deletions cut 7 bases from V and 2 bases from J, with 12 bases between. There are 14 residues in the CDR3. The germline V gene encodes CDR1 SGHTA and CDR2 FQGNSA. CDR3 in DNA: TGTGCCAGCACCCAGGACAAGCGCAATCAGCCCCAGCATTTT. Translation gives CASTQDKRNQPQHF.

The V and J genes are TRBV19 and TRBJ2-7; 12 bases fit TRBD2. CDR3 length equals 15 residues. The V gene end was trimmed by 8 bases and the J gene end by 0 bases; junction bases not matched to a gene: 5. Germline CDR1 and CDR2: LNHDA and SQIVND (reference sequence). CDR3 in DNA: TGTGCCAGTCGGCTAGCGGGAGGGCCCTCCTACGAGCAGTACTTC. Translated: CASRLAGGPSYEQYF.

Written as DNA, the CDR3 is TGTGCCAGCAGCTCAGGCGATGAGCAGTTCTTC. Translated, it gives CASSSGDEQFF. V is TRBV7-7 and J is TRBJ2-1; D not resolved. Per germline, CDR1 SSHAT and CDR2 FNYEAQ (reference sequence). Trimming stripped 4 bases from V and 8 bases from J, with 6 bases between. This CDR3 is built from 11 residues.

The rearrangement links TRBV4-1 to TRBJ2-3, with 7 bases identical to TRBD2. This CDR3 spans 17 amino acids. Trimming took 1 base from V and 2 from J; bases not matched to a gene: 9. The germline gives CDR1 MGHRA, CDR2 YSYEKL. In nucleotides, the CDR3 is TGCGCCAGCAGCCAAGCGGGGAGGGCCGGATTCACAGATACGCAGTATTTT. It translates to CASSQAGRAGFTDTQYF.

This sequence joins TRBV11-2 and TRBJ2-1; TRBD2 matches at 9 bases. V lost 5 bases to trimming and J lost 8 bases; unmatched junction nucleotides: 13. The V gene's germline CDR1 is SGHAT and CDR2 FQNNGV. This CDR3 has 16 residues. The CDR3 DNA is TGTGCCAGCAGCCCGCTCCTCAGGAGCGGGGGGCATGAGCAGTTCTTC. It is translated as CASSPLLRSGGHEQFF.

To note about this clone: Distinct nucleotide sequences in the sample also encode this CDR3. V and J are TRBV28 and TRBJ2-5; TRBD1 agrees at 7 bases. The CDR3 contains 14 residues. Germline values: CDR1 MDHEN, CDR2 SYDVKM. Germline trimming cut 4 bases from V and 1 base from J; bases unmatched to any gene: 3. The CDR3 protein is CASSSGTVQETQYF. CDR3 coding DNA: TGTGCCAGCAGTTCCGGGACAGTCCAAGAGACCCAGTACTTC. Full variable domain (missing parts from reference TRBV28 and TRBJ2-5): DVKVTQSSRYLVKRTGEKVFLECVQDMDHENMFWYRQDPGLGLRLIYFSYDVKMKEKGDIPEGYSVSREKKERFSLILESASTNQTSMYLCASSSGTVQETQYFGPGTRLLVL.

The CDR3 loop is CAWGLSWTQYF. In DNA, the CDR3 is TGTGCCTGGGGCCTATCATGGACCCAGTACTTC. The V gene is TRBV30, the J gene TRBJ2-5; D is unresolved. The CDR3 length is 11 residues. Germline lookup yields CDR1 GTSNPN and CDR2 SVGIG (reference sequence). The ends were cut back, 5 bases at V and 7 bases at J, with 11 bases in the middle.

The rearrangement links TRBV6-5 to TRBJ1-1, with 11 bases fitting TRBD1. Per the germline V gene, CDR1 is MNHEY and CDR2 is SVGAGI. V was pared by 5 bases and J by 11 bases, with 10 bases of the junction left unmatched. This CDR3 is 14 amino acids long. The CDR3 coding sequence is TGTGCCAGCAGTCCGGACAGGGGGCGAAAGGGGGCTTTCTTT. Translation gives CASSPDRGRKGAFF.

This chain joins TRBV6-7 and TRBJ1-3, with 9 bases aligning to TRBD1. TRBV6-7 counts as an open reading frame of uncertain function. Unmatched junction bases numbered 12, after V lost 2 bases and J lost 1 base. This CDR3 contains 19 residues. The CDR3 nucleotides are TGTGCCAGCAGTTACCCCACGTTAAACAGGGGGCTGTCTGGAAACACCATATATTTT. Residues: CASSYPTLNRGLSGNTIYF.